This T cell receptor (beta chain) is drawn from a study of CD8+ T cells in alopecia areata. Study-wide results and limits: Affected scalp, especially in alopecia totalis/universalis, had a higher clonality than normal scalp did.

The CDR3 runs to 16 residues. Looked up from germline, CDR1 is SGHNT and CDR2 is YYREEE (reference sequence). V trimming: 3 bases; J trimming: 2 bases; junction bases outside the gene matches: 10. The authors extracted RNA and reverse transcribed it into cDNA as the sequencing template. The assay was immunoSEQ multiplex PCR, and TCRdb's table has in-frame clones only and misses some. Of 85,000 to 110,000 clones in the sample, more than 75% were seen once. Treatment meaning: oral pan-JAK inhibitor, 5-10 mg twice daily. Of note for this clone: Its antigen is not identified.

The receptor's source is a human donor with alopecia areata. This sequence joins TRBV5-4 and TRBJ2-5, with 7 bases fitting TRBD2. This material consisted of CD8+ T cells sorted from blood, taken between weeks 30 and 35, from a patient treated with tofacitinib. CDR3 nucleotides: TGTGCCAGCAGCTCTCTAGGGAGCGGGGATCAAGAGACCCAGTACTTC. Translation gives CASSSLGSGDQETQYF.